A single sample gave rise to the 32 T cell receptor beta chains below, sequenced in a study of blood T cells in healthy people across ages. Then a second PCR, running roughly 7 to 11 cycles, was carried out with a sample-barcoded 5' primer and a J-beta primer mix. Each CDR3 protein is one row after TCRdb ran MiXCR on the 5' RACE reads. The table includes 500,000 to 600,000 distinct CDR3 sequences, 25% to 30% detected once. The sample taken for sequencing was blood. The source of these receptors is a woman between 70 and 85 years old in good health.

CDR3 nucleotide sequence: TGTGCCAGCACGGGGGGGGCCTACAATGAGCAGTTCTTC. Its protein product is CASTGGAYNEQFF. V usage is TRBV6-7 and J usage is TRBJ2-1; 8 bases are shared with TRBD2. TRBV6-7 is flagged as an ORF with uncertain function. The CDR3 is 13 residues long. The ends lost 7 bases at V and 2 bases at J; junction bases unmatched: 1.

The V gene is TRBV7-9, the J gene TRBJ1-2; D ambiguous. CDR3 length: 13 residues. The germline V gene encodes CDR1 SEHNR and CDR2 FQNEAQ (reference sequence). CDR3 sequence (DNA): TGTGCTATCCACGCTGGGCCGCTCCGTGGCTACACCTTC. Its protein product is CAIHAGPLRGYTF. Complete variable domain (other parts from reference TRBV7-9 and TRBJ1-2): DTGVSQNPRHKITKRGQNVTFRCDPISEHNRLYWYRQTLGQGPEFLTYFQNEAQLEKSRLLSDRFSAERPKGSFSTLEIQRTEQGDSAMYLCAIHAGPLRGYTFGSGTRLTVV.

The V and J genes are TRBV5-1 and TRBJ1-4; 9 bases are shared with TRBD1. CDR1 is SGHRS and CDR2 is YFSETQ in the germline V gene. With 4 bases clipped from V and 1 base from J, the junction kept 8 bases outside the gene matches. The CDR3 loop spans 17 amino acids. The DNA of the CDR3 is TGCGCCAGCAGCCCAGGACAGGGGTGGCAAACTAATGAAAAACTGTTTTTT. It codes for CASSPGQGWQTNEKLFF.

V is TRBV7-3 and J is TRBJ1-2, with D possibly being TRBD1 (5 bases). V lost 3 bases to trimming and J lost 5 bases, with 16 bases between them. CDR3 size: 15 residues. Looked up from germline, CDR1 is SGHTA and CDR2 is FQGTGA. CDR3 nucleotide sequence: TGTGCCAGCAGCTTCGGTCCGGGTGGGACTTATGGCTACACCTTC. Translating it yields CASSFGPGGTYGYTF.

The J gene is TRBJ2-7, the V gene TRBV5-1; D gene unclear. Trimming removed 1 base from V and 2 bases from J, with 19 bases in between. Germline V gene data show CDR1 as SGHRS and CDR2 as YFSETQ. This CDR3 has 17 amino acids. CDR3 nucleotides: TGCGCCAGCAGCTTGATTCCATCAATTTCGTCACCCTACGAGCAGTACTTC. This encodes CASSLIPSISSPYEQYF.

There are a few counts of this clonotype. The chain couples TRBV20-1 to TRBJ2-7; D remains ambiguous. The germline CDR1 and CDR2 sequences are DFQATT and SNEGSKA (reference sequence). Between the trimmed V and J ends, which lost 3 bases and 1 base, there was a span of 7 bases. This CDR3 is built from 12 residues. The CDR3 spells CSASPRSYEQYF. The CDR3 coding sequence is TGCAGTGCTAGCCCGAGATCCTACGAGCAGTACTTC.

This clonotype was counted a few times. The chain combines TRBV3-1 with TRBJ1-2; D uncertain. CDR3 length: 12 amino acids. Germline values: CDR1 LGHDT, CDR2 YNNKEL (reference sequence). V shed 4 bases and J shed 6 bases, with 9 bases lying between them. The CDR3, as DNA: TGTGCCAGCAGCCGTCCGGAAGATGGCTACACCTTC. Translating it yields CASSRPEDGYTF.

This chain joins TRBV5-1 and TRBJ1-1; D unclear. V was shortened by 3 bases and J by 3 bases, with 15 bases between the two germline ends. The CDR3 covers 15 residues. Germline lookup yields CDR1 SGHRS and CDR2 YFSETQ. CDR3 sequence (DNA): TGCGCCAGCAGCTACCACGCGGGGAGTGACACTGAAGCTTTCTTT. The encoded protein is CASSYHAGSDTEAFF.

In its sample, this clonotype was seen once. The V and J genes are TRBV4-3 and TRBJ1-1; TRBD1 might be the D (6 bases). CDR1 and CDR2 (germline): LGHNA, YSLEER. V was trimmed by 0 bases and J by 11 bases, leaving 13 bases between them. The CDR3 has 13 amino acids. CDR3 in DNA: TGCGCCAGCAGCCAAGAGGATGTGGGGGCGGCTTTCTTT. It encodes CASSQEDVGAAFF.

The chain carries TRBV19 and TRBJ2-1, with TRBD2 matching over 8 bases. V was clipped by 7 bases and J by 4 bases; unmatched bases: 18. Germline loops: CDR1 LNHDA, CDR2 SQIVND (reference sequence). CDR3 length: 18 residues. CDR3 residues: CASTQRAYLAGRYNEQFF. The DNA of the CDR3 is TGTGCCAGTACCCAACGCGCCTATCTAGCGGGCCGGTACAATGAGCAGTTCTTC. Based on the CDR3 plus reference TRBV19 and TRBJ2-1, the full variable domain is DGGITQSPKYLFRKEGQNVTLSCEQNLNHDAMYWYRQDPGQGLRLIYYSQIVNDFQKGDIAEGYSVSREKKESFPLTVTSAQKNPTAFYLCASTQRAYLAGRYNEQFFGPGTRLTVL.

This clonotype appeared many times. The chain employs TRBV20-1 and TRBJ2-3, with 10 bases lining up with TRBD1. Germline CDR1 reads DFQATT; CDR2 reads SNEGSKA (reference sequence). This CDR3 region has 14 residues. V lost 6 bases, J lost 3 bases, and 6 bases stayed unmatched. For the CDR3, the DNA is TGCAGTGCCAGACAGGGGGCTCGGACAGATACGCAGTATTTT. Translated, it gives CSARQGARTDTQYF.

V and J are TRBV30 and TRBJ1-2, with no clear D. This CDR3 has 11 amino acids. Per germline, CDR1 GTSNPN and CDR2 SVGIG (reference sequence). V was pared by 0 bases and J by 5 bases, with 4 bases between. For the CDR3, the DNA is TGTGCCTGGAGTGTACTTTATGGCTACACCTTC. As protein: CAWSVLYGYTF.

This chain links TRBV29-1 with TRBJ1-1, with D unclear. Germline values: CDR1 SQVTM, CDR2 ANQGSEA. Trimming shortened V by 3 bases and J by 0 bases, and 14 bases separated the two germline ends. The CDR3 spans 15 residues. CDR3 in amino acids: CSVDPGVNMNTEAFF. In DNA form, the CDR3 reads TGCAGCGTTGACCCTGGGGTAAACATGAACACTGAAGCTTTCTTT.

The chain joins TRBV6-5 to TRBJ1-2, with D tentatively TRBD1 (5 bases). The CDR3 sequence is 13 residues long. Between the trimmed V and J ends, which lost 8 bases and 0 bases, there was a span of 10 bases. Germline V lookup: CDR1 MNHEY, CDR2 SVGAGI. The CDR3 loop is CASGASTNYGYTF. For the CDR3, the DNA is TGTGCCAGCGGGGCATCTACTAACTATGGCTACACCTTC.

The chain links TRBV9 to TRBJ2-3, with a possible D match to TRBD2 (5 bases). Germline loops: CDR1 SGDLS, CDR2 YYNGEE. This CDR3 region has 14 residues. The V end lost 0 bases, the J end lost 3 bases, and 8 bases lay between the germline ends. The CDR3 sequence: CASSVGGLTDTQYF. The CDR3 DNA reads TGTGCCAGCAGCGTAGGTGGACTGACAGATACGCAGTATTTT.

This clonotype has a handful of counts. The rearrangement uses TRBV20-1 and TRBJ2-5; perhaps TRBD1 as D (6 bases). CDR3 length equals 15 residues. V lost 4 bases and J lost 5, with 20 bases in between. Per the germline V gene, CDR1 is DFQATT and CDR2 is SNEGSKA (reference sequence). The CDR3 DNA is TGCAGTGCTACCGAGGCAGGGTACAGGGCGGAGACCCAGTACTTC. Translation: CSATEAGYRAETQYF.

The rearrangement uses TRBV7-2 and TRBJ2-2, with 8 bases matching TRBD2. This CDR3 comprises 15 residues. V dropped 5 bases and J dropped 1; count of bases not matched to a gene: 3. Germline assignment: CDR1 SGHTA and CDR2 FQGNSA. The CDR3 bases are TGTGCCAGCAGCCCCGGGGGGGAGAACACCGGGGAGCTGTTTTTT. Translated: CASSPGGENTGELFF.

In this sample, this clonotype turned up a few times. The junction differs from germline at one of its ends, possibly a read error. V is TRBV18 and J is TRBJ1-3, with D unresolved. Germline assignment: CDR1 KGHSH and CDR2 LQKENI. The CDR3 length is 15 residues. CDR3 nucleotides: TGCGCCAGCTCACCAACAGTGTCCTCTGGAAACACCATATATTTT. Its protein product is CASSPTVSSGNTIYF.

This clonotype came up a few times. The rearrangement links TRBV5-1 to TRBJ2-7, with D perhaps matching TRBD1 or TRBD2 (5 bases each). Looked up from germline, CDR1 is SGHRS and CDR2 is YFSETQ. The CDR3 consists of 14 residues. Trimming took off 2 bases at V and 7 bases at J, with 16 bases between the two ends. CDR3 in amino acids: CASSFNSGPLEQYF. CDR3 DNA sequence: TGCGCCAGCAGCTTCAATTCGGGACCCCTGGAGCAGTACTTC.

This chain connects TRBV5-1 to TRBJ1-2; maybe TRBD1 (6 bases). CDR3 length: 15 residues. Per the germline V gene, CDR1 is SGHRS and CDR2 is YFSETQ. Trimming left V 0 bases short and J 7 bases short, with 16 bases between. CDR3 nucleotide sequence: TGCGCCAGCAGCTTGGGGCTGGGGGCGCAATCTGGCTACACCTTC. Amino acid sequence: CASSLGLGAQSGYTF.

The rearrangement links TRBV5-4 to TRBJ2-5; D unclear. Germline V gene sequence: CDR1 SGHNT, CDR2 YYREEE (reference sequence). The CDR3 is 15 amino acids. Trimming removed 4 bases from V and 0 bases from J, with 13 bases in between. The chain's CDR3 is CASSQAPGHQETQYF. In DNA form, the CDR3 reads TGTGCCAGCAGCCAGGCGCCGGGCCACCAAGAGACCCAGTACTTC.

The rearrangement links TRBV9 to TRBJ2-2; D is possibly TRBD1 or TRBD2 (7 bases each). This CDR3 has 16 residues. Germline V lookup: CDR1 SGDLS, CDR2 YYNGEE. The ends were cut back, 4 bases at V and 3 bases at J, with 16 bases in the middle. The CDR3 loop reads CASSPQGGRDTGELFF. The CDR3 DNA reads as TGTGCCAGCAGCCCGCAGGGGGGGCGCGACACCGGGGAGCTGTTTTTT. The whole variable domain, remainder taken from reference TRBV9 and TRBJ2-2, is DSGVTQTPKHLITATGQRVTLRCSPRSGDLSVYWYQQSLDQGLQFLIQYYNGEERAKGNILERFSAQQFPDLHSELNLSSLELGDSALYFCASSPQGGRDTGELFFGEGSRLTVL.

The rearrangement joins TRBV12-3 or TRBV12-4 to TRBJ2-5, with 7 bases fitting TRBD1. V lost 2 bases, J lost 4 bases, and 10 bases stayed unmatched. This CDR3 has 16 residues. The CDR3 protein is CASSLKARGTGETQYF. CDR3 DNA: TGTGCCAGCAGTTTAAAGGCCAGGGGGACCGGAGAGACCCAGTACTTC.

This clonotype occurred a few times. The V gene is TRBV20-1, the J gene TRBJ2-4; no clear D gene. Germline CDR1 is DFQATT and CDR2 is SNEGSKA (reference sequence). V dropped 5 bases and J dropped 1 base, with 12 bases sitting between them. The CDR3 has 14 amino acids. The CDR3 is CSAPRPGAKNIQYF. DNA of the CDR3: TGCAGTGCTCCTCGTCCTGGGGCCAAAAACATTCAGTACTTC.

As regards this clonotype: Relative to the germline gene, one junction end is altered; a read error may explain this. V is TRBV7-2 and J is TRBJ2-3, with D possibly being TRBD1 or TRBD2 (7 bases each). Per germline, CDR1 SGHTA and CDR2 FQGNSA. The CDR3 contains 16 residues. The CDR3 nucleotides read TGTGCCAGCAGCTTAGATTCAGGGGGGGGCACCGATACGCAGTATTTT. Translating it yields CASSLDSGGGTDTQYF.

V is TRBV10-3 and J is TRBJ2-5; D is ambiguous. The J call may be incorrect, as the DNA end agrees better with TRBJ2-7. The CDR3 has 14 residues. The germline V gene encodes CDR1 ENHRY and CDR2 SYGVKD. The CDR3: CAISVLQETYEQYF. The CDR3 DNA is TGTGCCATCAGTGTACTCCAGGAAACCTACGAGCAGTACTTC.

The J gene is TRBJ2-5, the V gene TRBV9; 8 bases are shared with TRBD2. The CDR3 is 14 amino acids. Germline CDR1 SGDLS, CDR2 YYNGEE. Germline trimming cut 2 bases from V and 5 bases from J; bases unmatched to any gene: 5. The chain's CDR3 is CASSVGGGSETQYF. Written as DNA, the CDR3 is TGTGCCAGCAGCGTCGGGGGGGGAAGCGAGACCCAGTACTTC.

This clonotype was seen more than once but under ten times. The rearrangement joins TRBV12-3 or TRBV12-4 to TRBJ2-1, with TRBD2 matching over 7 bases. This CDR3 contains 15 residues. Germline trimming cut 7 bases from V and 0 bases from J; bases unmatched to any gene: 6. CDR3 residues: CASTYSGVSYNEQFF. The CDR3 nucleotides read TGTGCCAGCACTTACAGCGGGGTCTCCTACAATGAGCAGTTCTTC.

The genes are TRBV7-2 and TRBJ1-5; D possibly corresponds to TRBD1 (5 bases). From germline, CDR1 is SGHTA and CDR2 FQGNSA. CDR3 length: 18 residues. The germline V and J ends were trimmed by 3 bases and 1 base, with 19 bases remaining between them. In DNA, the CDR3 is TGTGCCAGCAGCTTGGCAGTTCGATCGGGGCAAAGCAATCAGCCCCAGCATTTT. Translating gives CASSLAVRSGQSNQPQHF.

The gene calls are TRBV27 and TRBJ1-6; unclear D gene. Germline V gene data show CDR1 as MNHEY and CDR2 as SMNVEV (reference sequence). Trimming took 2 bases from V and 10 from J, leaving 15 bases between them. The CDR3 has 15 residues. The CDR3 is CASSLRARSGSPLHF. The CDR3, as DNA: TGTGCCAGCAGTTTAAGGGCACGGTCAGGATCACCCCTCCACTTT.

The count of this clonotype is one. The DNA for the CDR3 is TGTGCCAGCAGTTTGGGGACCGCGGCTGGCTACACCTTC. Protein product: CASSLGTAAGYTF. V and J are TRBV12-3 or TRBV12-4 and TRBJ1-2; maybe TRBD1 (5 bases). This CDR3 is 13 amino acids long. V lost 3 bases and J lost 7, with 12 bases in between.

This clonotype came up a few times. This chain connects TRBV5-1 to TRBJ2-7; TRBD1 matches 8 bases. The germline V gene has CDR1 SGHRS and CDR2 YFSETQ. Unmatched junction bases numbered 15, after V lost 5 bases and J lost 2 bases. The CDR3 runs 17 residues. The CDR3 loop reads CASRGGSGRTGPYEQYF. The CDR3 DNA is TGCGCCAGCAGGGGCGGATCAGGAAGGACAGGGCCCTACGAGCAGTACTTC.